The clone carrying this TCR beta chain turned up a few times. This CDR3 comprises 17 residues. Per the germline V gene, CDR1 is MRHNA and CDR2 is SNTAGT. V was clipped by 6 bases and J by 6 bases; unmatched bases: 17. The data derive from a study of blood T cells in healthy people across ages. Then a second PCR, running roughly 7 to 11 cycles, was carried out with a sample-barcoded 5' primer and a J-beta primer mix. MiXCR, run by TCRdb on the 5' RACE reads, gives a single entry per CDR3 protein. Among approximately 1,700,000 distinct CDR3 sequences listed, about 39% were seen once. Sequences were obtained from blood. This sequence originates from a human donor in good health. The V gene is TRBV6-4, the J gene TRBJ2-3; 8 bases align to TRBD2. The CDR3 protein is CASSAEFGLALSDTQYF. DNA for the CDR3: TGTGCCAGCAGCGCCGAGTTTGGACTAGCCCTTTCGGATACGCAGTATTTT.